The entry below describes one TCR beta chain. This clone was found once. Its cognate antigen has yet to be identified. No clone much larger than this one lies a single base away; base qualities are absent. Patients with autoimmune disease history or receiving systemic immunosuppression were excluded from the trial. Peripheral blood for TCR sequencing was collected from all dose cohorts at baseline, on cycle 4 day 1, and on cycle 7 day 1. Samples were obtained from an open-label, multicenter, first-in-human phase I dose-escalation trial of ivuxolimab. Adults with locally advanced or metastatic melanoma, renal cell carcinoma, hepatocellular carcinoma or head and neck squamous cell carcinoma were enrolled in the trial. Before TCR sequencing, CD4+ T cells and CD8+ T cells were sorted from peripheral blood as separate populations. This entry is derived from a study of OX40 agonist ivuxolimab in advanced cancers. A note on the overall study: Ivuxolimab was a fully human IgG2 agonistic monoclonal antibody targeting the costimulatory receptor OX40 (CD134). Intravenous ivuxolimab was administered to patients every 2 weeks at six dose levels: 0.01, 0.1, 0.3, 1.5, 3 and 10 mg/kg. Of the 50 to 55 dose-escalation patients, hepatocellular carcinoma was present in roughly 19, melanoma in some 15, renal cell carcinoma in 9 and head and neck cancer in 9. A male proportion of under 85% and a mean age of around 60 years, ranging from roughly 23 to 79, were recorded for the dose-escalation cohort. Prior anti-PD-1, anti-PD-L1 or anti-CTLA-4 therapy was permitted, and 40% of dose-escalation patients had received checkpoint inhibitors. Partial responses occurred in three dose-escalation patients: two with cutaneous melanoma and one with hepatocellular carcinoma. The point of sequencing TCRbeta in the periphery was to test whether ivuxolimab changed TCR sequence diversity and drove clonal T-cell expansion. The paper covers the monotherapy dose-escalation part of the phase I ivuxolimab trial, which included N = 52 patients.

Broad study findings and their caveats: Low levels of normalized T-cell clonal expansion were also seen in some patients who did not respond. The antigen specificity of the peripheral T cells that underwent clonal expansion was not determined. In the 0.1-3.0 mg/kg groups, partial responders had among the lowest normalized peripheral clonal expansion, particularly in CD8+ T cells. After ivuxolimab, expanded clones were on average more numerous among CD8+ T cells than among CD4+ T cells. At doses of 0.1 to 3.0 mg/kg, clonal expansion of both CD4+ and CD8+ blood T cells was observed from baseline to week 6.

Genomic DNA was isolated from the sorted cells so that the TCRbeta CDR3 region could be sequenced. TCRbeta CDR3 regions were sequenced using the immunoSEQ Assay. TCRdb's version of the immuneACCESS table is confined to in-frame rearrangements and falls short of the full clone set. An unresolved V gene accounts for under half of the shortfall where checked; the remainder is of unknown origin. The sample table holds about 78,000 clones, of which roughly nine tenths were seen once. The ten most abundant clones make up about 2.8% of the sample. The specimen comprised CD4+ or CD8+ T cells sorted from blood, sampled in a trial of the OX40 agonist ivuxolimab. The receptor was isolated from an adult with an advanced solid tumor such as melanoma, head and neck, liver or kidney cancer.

The DNA reads as follows: TGTGCCAGTAGTATAATGGCGGGAGGGAATGAGCAGTTCTTC. It codes for CASSIMAGGNEQFF. The sequence joins TRBV19 to TRBJ2-1, with 9 bases matching TRBD2. Reading from cysteine to phenylalanine, the CDR3 counts 14 amino acids. Of the read, only the CDR3 DNA is kept; its 42 bases are in frame from base 1. V and J are trimmed by 2 bases and 7 bases, and the gene matches miss 3 bases of the junction. From a lookup of the germline V gene (reference sequence), CDR1 and CDR2 are LNHDA and SQIVND.